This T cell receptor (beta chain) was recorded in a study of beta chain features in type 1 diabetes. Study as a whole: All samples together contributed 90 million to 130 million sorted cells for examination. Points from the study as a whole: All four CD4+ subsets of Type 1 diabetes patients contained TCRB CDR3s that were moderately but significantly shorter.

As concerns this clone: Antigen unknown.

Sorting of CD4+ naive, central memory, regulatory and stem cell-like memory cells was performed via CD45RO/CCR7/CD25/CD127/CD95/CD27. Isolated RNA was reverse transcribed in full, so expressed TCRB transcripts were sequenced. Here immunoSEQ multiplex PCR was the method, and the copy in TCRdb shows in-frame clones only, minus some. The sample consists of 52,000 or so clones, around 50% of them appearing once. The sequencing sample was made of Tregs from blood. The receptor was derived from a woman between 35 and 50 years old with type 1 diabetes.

The DNA for the CDR3 is TGTGCCAGCAGCTCGACAGGGTGGGGAAATGAAAAACTGTTTTTT. It is translated as CASSSTGWGNEKLFF. The chain combines TRBV13 with TRBJ1-4; TRBD1 matches at 7 bases. Germline CDR1 and CDR2: PRHDT and FYEKMQ (reference sequence). This CDR3 is built from 15 residues. With 4 bases clipped from V and 5 bases from J, the junction kept 7 bases outside the gene matches.